Following are 11 T cell receptor beta chains from one sample sequenced in a study of OX40 agonist ivuxolimab in advanced cancers. Receptor libraries were prepared by the immunoSEQ multiplex PCR assay. Imported from immuneACCESS, the table was reduced by TCRdb to in-frame sequences with V and J called. These copies leave out some clones; in studies compared against another copy, an unresolved V gene accounts for under half, and the cause of the remainder is not known. The sample table records tens of thousands of clones; around 90% of these occur just once. The top ten clones comprise 20% to 30% of the sample. Here the sequenced sample was CD4+ or CD8+ T cells sorted from blood, taken in a trial of the OX40 agonist ivuxolimab. All receptors derive from an adult with an advanced solid tumor such as melanoma, head and neck, liver or kidney cancer.

V and J are TRBV10-3 and TRBJ2-3; D may be TRBD2 (6 bases). CDR3 length equals 14 residues. Trimming pared 4 bases from V and 5 bases from J, leaving 13 bases between. CDR1 and CDR2 (germline): ENHRY, SYGVKD. CDR3 sequence: CAISGNSGEDTQYF. CDR3 in DNA: TGTGCCATCAGTGGGAATAGCGGAGAAGATACGCAGTATTTT.

The gene calls are TRBV19 and TRBJ2-7, with 12 positions matching TRBD2. The CDR3 covers 15 residues. Germline V gene data show CDR1 as LNHDA and CDR2 as SQIVND (reference sequence). V gave up 6 bases and J gave up 3 bases; unmatched junction bases: 6. The CDR3 loop reads CASSSQLAGGYEQYF. CDR3 DNA sequence: TGTGCCAGTAGCTCTCAACTAGCGGGAGGCTACGAGCAGTACTTC.

The DNA of the CDR3 is TGTGCTAGTGGTTTGGTTTTAATGGGGACTAGCGGGGTGATCCAGTCCTACGAGCAGTACTTC. Translated, it gives CASGLVLMGTSGVIQSYEQYF. The chain employs TRBV12-5 and TRBJ2-7, with TRBD2 matching 13 bases. The germline V gene encodes CDR1 LGHNT and CDR2 FRNRAP. The CDR3 length is 21 residues. The ends lost 0 bases at V and 1 base at J; junction bases unmatched: 15.

The CDR3, as DNA: TGTGCCAGCAGCTTAAGGTCAGTAGCCAAAAACATTCAGTACTTC. Translated: CASSLRSVAKNIQYF. This chain joins TRBV11-2 and TRBJ2-4; D remains ambiguous. Trimming stripped 2 bases from V and 0 bases from J, with 8 bases between. The CDR3 extends over 15 amino acids. Germline CDR1 SGHAT, CDR2 FQNNGV. The full variable domain, its missing parts supplied by reference TRBV11-2 and TRBJ2-4, is EAGVAQSPRYKIIEKRQSVAFWCNPISGHATLYWYQQILGQGPKLLIQFQNNGVVDDSQLPKDRFSAERLKGVDSTLKIQPAKLEDSAVYLCASSLRSVAKNIQYFGAGTRLSVL.

This clone was counted between two and nine times. The J gene is TRBJ1-1, the V gene TRBV28, with no clear D. Per germline, CDR1 MDHEN and CDR2 SYDVKM. The CDR3 sequence is 15 residues long. V lost 1 base and J lost 0, with 9 bases in between. The CDR3 here is CASSLLAQVNTEAFF. DNA for the CDR3: TGTGCCAGCAGTTTATTGGCGCAGGTGAACACTGAAGCTTTCTTT. The full variable domain, completed using reference TRBV28 and TRBJ1-1, is DVKVTQSSRYLVKRTGEKVFLECVQDMDHENMFWYRQDPGLGLRLIYFSYDVKMKEKGDIPEGYSVSREKKERFSLILESASTNQTSMYLCASSLLAQVNTEAFFGQGTRLTVV.

This chain uses TRBV6-4 with TRBJ2-1; D unresolved. Germline V gives CDR1 MRHNA, CDR2 SNTAGT. Trimming pared 4 bases from V and 10 bases from J, leaving 14 bases between. CDR3 length equals 13 residues. CDR3 residues: CASSVWAFGEQFF. Written as DNA, the CDR3 is TGTGCCAGCAGTGTCTGGGCCTTCGGGGAGCAGTTCTTC.

In its sample, this clone was seen a few times. The chain is built from TRBV7-9 and TRBJ2-7, with D perhaps matching TRBD1 (6 bases). CDR1 is SEHNR and CDR2 is FQNEAQ in the germline V gene (reference sequence). The CDR3 is 15 residues long. V was pared by 5 bases and J by 8 bases, with 22 bases between. The CDR3: CASSGRGQSSMKQYF. CDR3 nucleotide sequence: TGTGCCAGCAGCGGGAGAGGACAGTCCTCTATGAAGCAGTACTTC.

The chain has TRBV7-9 and TRBJ2-7; maybe TRBD2 (6 bases). CDR1 and CDR2 from the germline V gene are SEHNR and FQNEAQ (reference sequence). The length of the CDR3 is 13 residues. The V end lost 5 bases, the J end lost 6 bases, and 14 bases lay between the germline ends. CDR3 residues: CASSPEGGGEQYF. Written as DNA, the CDR3 is TGTGCCAGCAGCCCGGAGGGAGGCGGCGAGCAGTACTTC.

The rearrangement uses TRBV7-9 and TRBJ2-3; 7 bases map to TRBD2. Germline CDR1 and CDR2: SEHNR and FQNEAQ (reference sequence). There are 18 residues in the CDR3. Trimming at V came to 4 bases and at J to 5 bases, leaving 18 bases not matched to a gene. The CDR3 here is CASSSPLKAGVDIDTQYF. The CDR3 DNA sequence: TGTGCCAGCAGCTCTCCTCTCAAGGCGGGAGTGGATATAGATACGCAGTATTTT. Full variable domain (outside the CDR3, taken from reference TRBV7-9 and TRBJ2-3): DTGVSQNPRHKITKRGQNVTFRCDPISEHNRLYWYRQTLGQGPEFLTYFQNEAQLEKSRLLSDRFSAERPKGSFSTLEIQRTEQGDSAMYLCASSSPLKAGVDIDTQYFGPGTRLTVL.

This clone was seen more than once but under ten times. The V gene is TRBV4-1, the J gene TRBJ1-1; D gene ambiguous. Germline V gene data show CDR1 as MGHRA and CDR2 as YSYEKL. V dropped 0 bases and J dropped 10 bases, with 18 bases sitting between them. The CDR3 contains 15 residues. CDR3 sequence reads: CASSQDIWATKGAFF. The CDR3 DNA sequence: TGCGCCAGCAGCCAAGATATCTGGGCCACAAAGGGAGCTTTCTTT.

V gene TRBV10-2 combines with J gene TRBJ1-1; D unresolved. Germline lookup yields CDR1 WSHSY and CDR2 SAAADI. The CDR3 runs to 13 residues. V was pared by 0 bases and J by 5 bases, with 7 bases between. CDR3 protein: CASSESVRTEAFF. DNA of the CDR3: TGCGCCAGCAGTGAGTCGGTGAGGACTGAAGCTTTCTTT.